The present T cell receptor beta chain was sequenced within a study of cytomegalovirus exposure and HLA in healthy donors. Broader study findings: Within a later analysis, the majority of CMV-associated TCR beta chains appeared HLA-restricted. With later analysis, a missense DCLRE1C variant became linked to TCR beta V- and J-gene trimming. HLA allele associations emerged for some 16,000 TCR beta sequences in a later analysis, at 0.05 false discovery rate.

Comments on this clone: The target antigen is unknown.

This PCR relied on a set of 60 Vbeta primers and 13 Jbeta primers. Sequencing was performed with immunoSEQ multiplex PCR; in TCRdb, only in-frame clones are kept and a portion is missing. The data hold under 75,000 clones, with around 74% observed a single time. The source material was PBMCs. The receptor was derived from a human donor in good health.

CDR3 bases: TGCGCCAGCAGCTTGACAGGTAACGAGCAGTACTTC. It translates to CASSLTGNEQYF. The V call is TRBV5-1, the J call TRBJ2-7, with D perhaps matching TRBD1 (5 bases). Germline V gene sequence: CDR1 SGHRS, CDR2 YFSETQ. This CDR3 region has 12 residues. The V and J ends lost 1 base and 5 bases respectively, with 7 bases between them. The full variable domain, completed using reference TRBV5-1 and TRBJ2-7, is KAGVTQTPRYLIKTRGQQVTLSCSPISGHRSVSWYQQTPGQGLQFLFEYFSETQRNKGNFPGRFSGRQFSNSRSEMNVSTLELGDSALYLCASSLTGNEQYFGPGTRLTVT.